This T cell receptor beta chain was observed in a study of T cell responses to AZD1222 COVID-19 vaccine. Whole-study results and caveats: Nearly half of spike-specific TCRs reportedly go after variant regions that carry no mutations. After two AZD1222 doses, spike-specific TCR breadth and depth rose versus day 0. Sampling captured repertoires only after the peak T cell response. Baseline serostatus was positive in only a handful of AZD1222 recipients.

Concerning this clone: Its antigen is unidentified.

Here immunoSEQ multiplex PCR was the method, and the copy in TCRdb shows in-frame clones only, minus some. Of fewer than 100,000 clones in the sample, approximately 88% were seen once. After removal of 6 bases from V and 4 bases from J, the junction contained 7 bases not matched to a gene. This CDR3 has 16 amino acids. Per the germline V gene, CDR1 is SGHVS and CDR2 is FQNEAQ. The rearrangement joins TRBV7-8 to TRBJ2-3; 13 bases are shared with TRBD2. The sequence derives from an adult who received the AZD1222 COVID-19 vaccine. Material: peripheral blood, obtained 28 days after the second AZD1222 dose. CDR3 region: CASRTSGGAFADTQYF. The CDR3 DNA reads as TGTGCCAGCAGAACTAGCGGGGGGGCCTTCGCAGATACGCAGTATTTT.